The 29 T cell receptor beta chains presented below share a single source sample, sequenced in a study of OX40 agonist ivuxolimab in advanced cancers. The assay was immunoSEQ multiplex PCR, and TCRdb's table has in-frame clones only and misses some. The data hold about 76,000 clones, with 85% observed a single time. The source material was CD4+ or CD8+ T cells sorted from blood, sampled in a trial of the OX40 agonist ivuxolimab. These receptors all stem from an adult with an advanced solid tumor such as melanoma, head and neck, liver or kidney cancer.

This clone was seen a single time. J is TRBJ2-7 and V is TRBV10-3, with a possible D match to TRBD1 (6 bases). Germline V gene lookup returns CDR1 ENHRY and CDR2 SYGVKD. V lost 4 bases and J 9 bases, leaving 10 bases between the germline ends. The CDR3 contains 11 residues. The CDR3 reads CAISGGPRQYF. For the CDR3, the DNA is TGTGCCATCAGTGGGGGGCCCCGGCAGTACTTC.

DNA for the CDR3: TGCGCCAGCAGCCAACCATACAGGGGGCATGAGCAGTTCTTC. It is translated as CASSQPYRGHEQFF. This chain uses TRBV4-1 with TRBJ2-1; TRBD1 matches 9 bases. The CDR3 has 14 amino acids. Germline trimming cut 2 bases from V and 8 bases from J; bases unmatched to any gene: 4. Germline V lookup: CDR1 MGHRA, CDR2 YSYEKL.

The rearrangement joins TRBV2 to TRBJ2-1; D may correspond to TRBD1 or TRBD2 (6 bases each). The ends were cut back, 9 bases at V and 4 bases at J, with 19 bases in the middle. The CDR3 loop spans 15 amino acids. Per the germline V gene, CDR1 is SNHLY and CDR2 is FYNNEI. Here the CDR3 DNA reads TGTGCCAGTGCCTTGGGGGCTAGCGAATACAATGAGCAGTTCTTC. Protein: CASALGASEYNEQFF.

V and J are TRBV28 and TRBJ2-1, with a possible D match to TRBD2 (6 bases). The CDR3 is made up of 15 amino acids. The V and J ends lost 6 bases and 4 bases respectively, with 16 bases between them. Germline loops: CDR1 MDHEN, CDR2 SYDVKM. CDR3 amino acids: CASRPGRQPYNEQFF. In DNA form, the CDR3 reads TGTGCCAGCAGGCCCGGGAGACAGCCTTACAATGAGCAGTTCTTC.

The CDR3 DNA reads TGTGCCAGCAGCTTAGCGCCAGTACAGGGTAGCACAGATACGCAGTATTTT. Its translation: CASSLAPVQGSTDTQYF. The rearrangement uses TRBV7-3 and TRBJ2-3; weak D call: TRBD1 (6 bases). The CDR3 covers 17 residues. V was cut by 2 bases and J by 0 bases, with 15 bases left in between. The V gene's germline CDR1 is SGHTA and CDR2 FQGTGA.

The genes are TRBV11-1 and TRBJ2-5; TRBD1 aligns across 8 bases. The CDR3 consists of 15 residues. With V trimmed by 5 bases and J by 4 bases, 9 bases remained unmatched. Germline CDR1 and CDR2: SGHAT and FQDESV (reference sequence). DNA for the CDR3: TGTGCCAGCAGCCAACAAAACAGGGGGAGAGAGACCCAGTACTTC. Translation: CASSQQNRGRETQYF. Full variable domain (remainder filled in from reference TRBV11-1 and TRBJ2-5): EAEVAQSPRYKITEKSQAVAFWCDPISGHATLYWYRQILGQGPELLVQFQDESVVDDSQLPKDRFSAERLKGVDSTLKIQPAELGDSAMYLCASSQQNRGRETQYFGPGTRLLVL.

The CDR3, as DNA: TGTGCCAGCAGCCCTACCTGGGACAGAGCGAACACCGGGGAGCTGTTTTTT. This sequence encodes CASSPTWDRANTGELFF. V is TRBV9 and J is TRBJ2-2; TRBD1 matches 7 bases. CDR3 length: 17 residues. Per the germline V gene, CDR1 is SGDLS and CDR2 is YYNGEE. J lost 0 bases, V lost 4 bases, and 9 bases had no gene match.

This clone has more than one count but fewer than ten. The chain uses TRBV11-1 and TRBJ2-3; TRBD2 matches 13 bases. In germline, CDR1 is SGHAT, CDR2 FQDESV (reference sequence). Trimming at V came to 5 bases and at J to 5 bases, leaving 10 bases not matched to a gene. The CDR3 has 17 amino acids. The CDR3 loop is CASSPDPGLAGRDTQYF. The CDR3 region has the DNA TGTGCCAGCAGCCCCGACCCGGGACTAGCGGGGAGAGATACGCAGTATTTT.

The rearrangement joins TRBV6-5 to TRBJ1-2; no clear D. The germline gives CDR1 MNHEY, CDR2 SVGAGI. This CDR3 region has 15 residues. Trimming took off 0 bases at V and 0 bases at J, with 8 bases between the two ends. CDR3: CASSYSSISNYGYTF. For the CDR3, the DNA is TGTGCCAGCAGTTACTCTAGTATTTCTAACTATGGCTACACCTTC.

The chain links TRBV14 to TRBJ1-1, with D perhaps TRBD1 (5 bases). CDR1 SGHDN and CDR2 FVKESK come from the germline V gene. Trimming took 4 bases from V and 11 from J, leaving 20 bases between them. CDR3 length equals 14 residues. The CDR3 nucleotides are TGTGCCAGCAGCCGAATTCCGAGGGGATCTATCGCTTTCTTT. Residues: CASSRIPRGSIAFF.

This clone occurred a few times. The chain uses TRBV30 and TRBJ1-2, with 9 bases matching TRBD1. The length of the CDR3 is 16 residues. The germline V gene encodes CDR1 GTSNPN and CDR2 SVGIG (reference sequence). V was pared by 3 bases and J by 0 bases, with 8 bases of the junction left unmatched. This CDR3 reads CAWSLQGANTNYGYTF. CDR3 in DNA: TGTGCCTGGAGCCTACAGGGGGCGAACACTAACTATGGCTACACCTTC.

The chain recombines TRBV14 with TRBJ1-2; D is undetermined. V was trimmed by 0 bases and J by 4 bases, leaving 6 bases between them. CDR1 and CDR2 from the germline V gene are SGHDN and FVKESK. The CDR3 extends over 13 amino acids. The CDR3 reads CASSQDFSYGYTF. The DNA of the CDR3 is TGTGCCAGCAGCCAAGATTTTTCCTATGGCTACACCTTC.

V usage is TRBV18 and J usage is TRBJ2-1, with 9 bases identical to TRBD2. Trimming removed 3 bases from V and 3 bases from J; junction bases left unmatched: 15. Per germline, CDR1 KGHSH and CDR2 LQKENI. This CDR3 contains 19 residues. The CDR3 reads CASSPPAPVAGAHYNEQFF. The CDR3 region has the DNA TGTGCCAGCTCACCGCCCGCCCCTGTAGCGGGGGCTCACTACAATGAGCAGTTCTTC.

The CDR3 DNA sequence: TGTGCCAGCAGTTACACTAGCGGGGAGTACAATGAGCAGTTCTTC. Protein: CASSYTSGEYNEQFF. V gene TRBV6-5 combines with J gene TRBJ2-1; TRBD2 agrees at 10 bases. J was trimmed by 4 bases and V by 2 bases; bases with no gene match: 2. CDR3 length equals 15 residues. Germline V gene data show CDR1 as MNHEY and CDR2 as SVGAGI.

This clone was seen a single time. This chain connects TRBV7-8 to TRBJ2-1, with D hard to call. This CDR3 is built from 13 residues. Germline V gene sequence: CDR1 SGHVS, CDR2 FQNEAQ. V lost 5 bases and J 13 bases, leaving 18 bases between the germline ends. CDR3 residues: CASSPVPENRQFF. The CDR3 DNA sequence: TGTGCCAGCAGCCCAGTCCCGGAGAACCGACAGTTCTTC.

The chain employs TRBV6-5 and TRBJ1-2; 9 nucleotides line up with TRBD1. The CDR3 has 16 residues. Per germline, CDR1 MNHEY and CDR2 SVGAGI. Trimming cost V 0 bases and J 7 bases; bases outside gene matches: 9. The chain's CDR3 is CASSYSNGQGSSGYTF. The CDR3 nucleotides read TGTGCCAGCAGTTACTCGAACGGACAGGGGTCGTCTGGCTACACCTTC.

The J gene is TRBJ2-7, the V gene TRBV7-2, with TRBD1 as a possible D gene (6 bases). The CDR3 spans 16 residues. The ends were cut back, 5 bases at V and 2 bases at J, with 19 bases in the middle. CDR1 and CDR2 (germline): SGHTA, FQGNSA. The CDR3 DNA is TGTGCCAGCAGCAGTGGGCCAGGGAAGGGGGCCTACGAGCAGTACTTC. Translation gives CASSSGPGKGAYEQYF.

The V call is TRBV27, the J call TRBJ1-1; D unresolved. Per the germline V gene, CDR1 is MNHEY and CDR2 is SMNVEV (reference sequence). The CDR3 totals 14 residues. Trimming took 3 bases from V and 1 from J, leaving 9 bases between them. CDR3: CASSFGDQNTEAFF. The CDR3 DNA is TGTGCCAGCAGTTTCGGCGACCAGAACACTGAAGCTTTCTTT.

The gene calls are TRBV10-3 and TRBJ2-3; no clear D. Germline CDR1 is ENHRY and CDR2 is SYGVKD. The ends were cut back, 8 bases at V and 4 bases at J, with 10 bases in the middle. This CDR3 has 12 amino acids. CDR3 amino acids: CAIGDKPDTQYF. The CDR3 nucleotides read TGTGCCATCGGGGATAAACCAGATACGCAGTATTTT.

DNA of the CDR3: TGTGCCAGCACCGGAGAGGGGGATACGCAGTATTTT. Translation gives CASTGEGDTQYF. The V call is TRBV5-4, the J call TRBJ2-3; D tentatively reads TRBD1 or TRBD2 (5 bases each). Germline CDR1 is SGHNT and CDR2 is YYREEE (reference sequence). The CDR3 has 12 amino acids. Trimming shortened V by 6 bases and J by 6 bases, and 11 bases separated the two germline ends.

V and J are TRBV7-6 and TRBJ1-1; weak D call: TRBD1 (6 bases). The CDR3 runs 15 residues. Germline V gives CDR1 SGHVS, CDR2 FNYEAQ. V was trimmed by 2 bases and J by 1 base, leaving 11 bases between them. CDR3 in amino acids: CASSLFGQQNTEAFF. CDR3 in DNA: TGTGCCAGCAGCTTATTTGGACAGCAGAACACTGAAGCTTTCTTT. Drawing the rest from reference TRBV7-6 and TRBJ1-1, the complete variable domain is GAGVSQSPRYKVTKRGQDVALRCDPISGHVSLYWYRQALGQGPEFLTYFNYEAQQDKSGLPNDRFSAERPEGSISTLTIQRTEQRDSAMYRCASSLFGQQNTEAFFGQGTRLTVV.

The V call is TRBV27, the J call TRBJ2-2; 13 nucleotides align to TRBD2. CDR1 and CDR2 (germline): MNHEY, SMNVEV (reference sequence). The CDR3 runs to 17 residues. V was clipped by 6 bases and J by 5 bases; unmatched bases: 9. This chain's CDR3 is CASRRGLAGQETGELFF. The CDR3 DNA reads TGTGCCAGCAGGCGGGGACTAGCGGGGCAGGAGACCGGGGAGCTGTTTTTT.

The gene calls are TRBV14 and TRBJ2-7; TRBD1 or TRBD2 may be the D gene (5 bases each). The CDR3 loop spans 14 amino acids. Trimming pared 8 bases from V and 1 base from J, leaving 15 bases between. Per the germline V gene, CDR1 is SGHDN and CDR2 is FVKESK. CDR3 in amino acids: CASSGRRGSYEQYF. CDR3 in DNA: TGTGCCAGCTCGGGGCGACGTGGGTCCTACGAGCAGTACTTC.

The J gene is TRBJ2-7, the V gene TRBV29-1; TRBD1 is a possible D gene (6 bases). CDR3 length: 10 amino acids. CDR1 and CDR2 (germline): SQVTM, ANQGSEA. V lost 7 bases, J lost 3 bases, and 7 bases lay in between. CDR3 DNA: TGCAGCGCAGGGGACTACGAGCAGTACTTC. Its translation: CSAGDYEQYF.

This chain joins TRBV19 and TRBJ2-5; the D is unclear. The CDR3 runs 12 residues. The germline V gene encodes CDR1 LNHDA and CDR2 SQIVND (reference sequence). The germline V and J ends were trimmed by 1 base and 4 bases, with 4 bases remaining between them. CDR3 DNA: TGTGCCAGTAGTATAGGACGAGAGACCCAGTACTTC. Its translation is CASSIGRETQYF.

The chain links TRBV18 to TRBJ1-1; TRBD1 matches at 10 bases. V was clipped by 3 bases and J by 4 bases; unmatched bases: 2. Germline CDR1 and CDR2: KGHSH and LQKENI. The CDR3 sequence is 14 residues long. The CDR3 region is CASSPGTGATEAFF. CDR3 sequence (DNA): TGTGCCAGCTCACCCGGGACAGGGGCCACTGAAGCTTTCTTT.

The chain's CDR3 is CAISDPPDRENEAFF. CDR3 coding DNA: TGTGCCATCAGTGATCCCCCGGACAGGGAAAATGAAGCTTTCTTT. V and J are TRBV10-3 and TRBJ1-1; 8 bases are a match to TRBD1. With 3 bases clipped from V and 7 bases from J, the junction kept 10 bases outside the gene matches. This CDR3 contains 15 residues. The germline V gene has CDR1 ENHRY and CDR2 SYGVKD.

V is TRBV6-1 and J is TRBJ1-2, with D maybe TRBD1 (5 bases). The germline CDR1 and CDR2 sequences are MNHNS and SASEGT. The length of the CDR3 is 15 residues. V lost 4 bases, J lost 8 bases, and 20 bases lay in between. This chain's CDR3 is CASSGRVITWGGYTF. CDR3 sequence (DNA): TGTGCCAGCAGTGGTCGGGTCATAACTTGGGGGGGCTACACCTTC.

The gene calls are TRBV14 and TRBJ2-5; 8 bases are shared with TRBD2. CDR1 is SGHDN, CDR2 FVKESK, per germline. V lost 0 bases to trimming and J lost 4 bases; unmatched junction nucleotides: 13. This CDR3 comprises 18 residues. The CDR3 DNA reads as TGTGCCAGCAGCCAAGACGGGATAGCGGGGAAATCCCCAGAGACCCAGTACTTC. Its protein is CASSQDGIAGKSPETQYF.